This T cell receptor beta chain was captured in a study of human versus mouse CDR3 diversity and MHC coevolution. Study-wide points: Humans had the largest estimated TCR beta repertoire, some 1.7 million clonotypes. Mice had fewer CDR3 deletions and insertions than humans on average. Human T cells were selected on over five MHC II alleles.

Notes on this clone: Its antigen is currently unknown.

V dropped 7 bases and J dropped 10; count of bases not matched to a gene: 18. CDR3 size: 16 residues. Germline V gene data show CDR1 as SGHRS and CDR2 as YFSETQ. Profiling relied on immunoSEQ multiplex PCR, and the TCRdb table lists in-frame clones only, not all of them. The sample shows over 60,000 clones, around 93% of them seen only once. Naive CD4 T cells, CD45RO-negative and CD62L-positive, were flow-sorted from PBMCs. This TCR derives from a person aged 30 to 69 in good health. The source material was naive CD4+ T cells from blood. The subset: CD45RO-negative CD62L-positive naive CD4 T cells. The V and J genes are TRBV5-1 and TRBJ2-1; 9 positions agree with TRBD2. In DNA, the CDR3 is TGCGCCAGCGAGACCATTAGCGGGAGTGGGGAAAGAGAGCAGTTCTTC. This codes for CASETISGSGEREQFF.